Listed below are T cell receptor beta chains from one sample, sequenced in a study of blood T cell repertoires in COVID-19. TCRdb keeps only in-frame clones here, not all; method: immunoSEQ multiplex PCR. This repertoire shows 150,000 to 180,000 clones, about four fifths found once; its top ten account for 25% to 30%. Sequenced: peripheral blood. The receptors stem from a woman aged 55-69 years with acute or convalescent COVID-19. Each CDR3 is given without its conserved first and last residue.

j_gene: TRBJ1-4
v_gene: TRBV2
CDR3aa: ASSEGGVGGEKLF

j_gene: TRBJ1-5
v_gene: TRBV6-5
CDR3aa: ASNGKQPQH

j_gene: TRBJ1-6
v_gene: TRBV6-5
CDR3aa: ASSYSTTGVGSPLH

j_gene: TRBJ1-3
v_gene: TRBV5-1
CDR3aa: ASGYDGGSGNTIY

j_gene: TRBJ1-4
v_gene: TRBV4-1
CDR3aa: ASSHPTLEKLF

j_gene: TRBJ2-2
v_gene: TRBV10-3
CDR3aa: AISTGERNTGELF

j_gene: TRBJ1-2
v_gene: TRBV2
CDR3aa: ASSDQGTYGYT

j_gene: TRBJ1-1
v_gene: TRBV6-6
CDR3aa: ASSPGYQGALNTEAF

j_gene: TRBJ1-4
v_gene: TRBV6-1
CDR3aa: ASSEEWVRTATNEKLF

j_gene: TRBJ1-2
v_gene: TRBV29-1
CDR3aa: SVEFFGGNYGYT

j_gene: TRBJ2-2
v_gene: TRBV15
CDR3aa: ATSGLVGTGELF

j_gene: TRBJ1-1
v_gene: TRBV18
CDR3aa: ASSPGGQNTEAF

j_gene: TRBJ1-6
v_gene: TRBV7-3
CDR3aa: ASSLRQNSPLH

j_gene: TRBJ2-5
v_gene: TRBV5-5
CDR3aa: ASSFVQAQETQY

j_gene: TRBJ1-1
v_gene: TRBV19
CDR3aa: ASSTRQGPGEAF

j_gene: TRBJ2-3
v_gene: TRBV14
CDR3aa: ASSQEKLAGGPTDTQY

j_gene: TRBJ2-7
v_gene: TRBV5-4
CDR3aa: ASSLGTGNSYEQY

j_gene: TRBJ2-1
v_gene: TRBV7-2
CDR3aa: ASSQRPYNEQF

j_gene: TRBJ1-1
v_gene: TRBV27
CDR3aa: ASSLWGTMNTEAF

j_gene: TRBJ2-2
v_gene: TRBV5-1
CDR3aa: ASSLGHSNTGELF

j_gene: TRBJ1-5
v_gene: TRBV7-9
CDR3aa: ASSSGQGNQPQH

j_gene: TRBJ1-2
v_gene: TRBV7-9
CDR3aa: ASSKSGGTNYGYT

j_gene: TRBJ1-1
v_gene: TRBV19
CDR3aa: ASSIQGAPATEAF

j_gene: TRBJ2-5
v_gene: TRBV5-1
CDR3aa: ASRQGSQETQY

j_gene: TRBJ2-3
v_gene: TRBV19
CDR3aa: ASSIAGYHSTDTQY

j_gene: TRBJ1-1
v_gene: TRBV30
CDR3aa: AWSPYRGAEAF

j_gene: TRBJ1-1
v_gene: TRBV30
CDR3aa: AWKQGSLDTEAF

j_gene: TRBJ2-1
v_gene: TRBV4-2
CDR3aa: ASSQAGGNEQF

j_gene: TRBJ1-1
v_gene: TRBV5-4
CDR3aa: ASSLEPNTEAF

j_gene: TRBJ1-5
v_gene: TRBV11-2
CDR3aa: ASSLGGQGKSQPQH

j_gene: TRBJ2-1
v_gene: TRBV3-1/TRBV3-2
CDR3aa: ASRRTSGGAYNEQF